The 27 T cell receptor beta chains below come from one sample, sequenced in a study of T cell repertoires in cytomegalovirus infection. Each CDR3 protein gets one entry after TCRdb re-called the reads with MiXCR. The data show roughly 800,000 distinct CDR3 sequences, 25% to 35% seen once. These receptors' antigens are unknown. The source was cultured CD8+ T cells from PBMCs, collected from culture after CMV antigen stimulation. These receptor sequences come from a human donor in good health (CMV status not recorded). Some clones in this sample may be carry-over from other donors' samples.

The chain combines TRBV23-1 with TRBJ2-4; D possibly uses TRBD1 or TRBD2 (5 bases each). Being an ORF, TRBV23-1 has a function that is uncertain. The ends were cut back, 4 bases at V and 0 bases at J, with 37 bases in the middle. The CDR3 spans 24 residues. CDR3 DNA: TGCGCCAGCAGTCCGTTGCGGGCCCTTCTCAGGGATATACCCCCCAACGTAGCCAAAAACATTCAGTACTTC. Translating it yields CASSPLRALLRDIPPNVAKNIQYF.

This clonotype was seen only a few times. This rearrangement joins TRBV3-1 to TRBJ1-2; the D gene is possibly TRBD1 (5 bases). The germline V gene has CDR1 LGHDT and CDR2 YNNKEL (reference sequence). Deletions cut 8 bases from V and 5 bases from J, with 18 bases between. This CDR3 has 14 amino acids. Written as DNA, the CDR3 is TGTGCCAGCCAGGCCCAGGGTACTGGGTATGGCTACACCTTC. It translates to CASQAQGTGYGYTF.

The chain recombines TRBV7-3 with TRBJ1-1, with D hard to call. Trimming shortened V by 0 bases and J by 3 bases, and 8 bases separated the two germline ends. This CDR3 has 14 amino acids. The germline gives CDR1 SGHTA, CDR2 FQGTGA. CDR3 DNA: TGTGCCAGCAGCTTAACCGACAAATACACTGAAGCTTTCTTT. Translating gives CASSLTDKYTEAFF.

This sequence joins TRBV12-5 and TRBJ2-3, with TRBD2 identical over 9 bases. The germline CDR1 and CDR2 sequences are LGHNT and FRNRAP. The CDR3 is made up of 19 amino acids. Trimming at V came to 3 bases and at J to 6 bases, leaving 19 bases not matched to a gene. The DNA for the CDR3 is TGTGCTAGTGGTTTTATACTCCAGCGGGGGGACATCCTCACGGATACGCAGTATTTT. Protein sequence: CASGFILQRGDILTDTQYF.

This clonotype was seen a handful of times. This chain uses TRBV14 with TRBJ2-1; D unclear. The germline CDR1 and CDR2 sequences are SGHDN and FVKESK. V lost 4 bases and J lost 9, with 16 bases in between. The CDR3 contains 14 residues. CDR3 amino acids: CASSPRPGTGEQFF. CDR3 bases: TGTGCCAGCAGCCCCCGTCCGGGTACGGGTGAGCAGTTCTTC.

The chain combines TRBV16 with TRBJ2-3; TRBD2 might be the D (5 bases). V was pared by 2 bases and J by 3 bases, with 12 bases between. CDR3 length: 15 residues. Germline V gene lookup returns CDR1 KGHSY and CDR2 FQNENV. CDR3 DNA sequence: TGTGCCAGCAGCCAACTCAGGAGACTAACAGATACGCAGTATTTT. It is translated as CASSQLRRLTDTQYF.

The chain employs TRBV7-6 and TRBJ1-2; weak D call: TRBD1 (5 bases). Trimming took off 5 bases at V and 3 bases at J, with 16 bases between the two ends. The V gene's germline CDR1 is SGHVS and CDR2 FNYEAQ. The CDR3 consists of 15 residues. CDR3 nucleotide sequence: TGTGCCAGCAGCCTCGGCGGGGCGGAAGACTATGGCTACACCTTC. Amino acids: CASSLGGAEDYGYTF.

CDR3 amino acids: CASGGVGETQYF. CDR3 DNA sequence: TGTGCCAGCGGGGGGGTTGGGGAGACCCAGTACTTC. The genes are TRBV27 and TRBJ2-5; 7 nucleotides agree with TRBD2. From germline, CDR1 is MNHEY and CDR2 SMNVEV (reference sequence). J gave up 5 bases and V 8 bases, and 5 bases lay outside the gene matches. The CDR3 length is 12 residues.

V is TRBV11-2 and J is TRBJ2-5, with D possibly being TRBD1 or TRBD2 (5 bases each). The length of the CDR3 is 15 residues. The V end lost 0 bases, the J end lost 6 bases, and 14 bases lay between the germline ends. Per germline, CDR1 SGHAT and CDR2 FQNNGV. CDR3 bases: TGTGCCAGCAGCTTAGACGGGACCACGCGTCAGACCCAGTACTTC. As protein: CASSLDGTTRQTQYF.

CDR3 loop: CASSLGQVDNTGELFF. The DNA of the CDR3 is TGTGCCAGCAGTTTAGGACAGGTAGATAACACCGGGGAGCTGTTTTTT. The chain carries TRBV12-3 or TRBV12-4 and TRBJ2-2, with D possibly TRBD1 on 6 matching bases. This CDR3 contains 16 residues. Deletions cut 1 base from V and 2 bases from J, with 11 bases between.

This chain links TRBV7-4 with TRBJ1-2; TRBD1 might be the D (6 bases). Germline loops: CDR1 SGHVT, CDR2 SQSDAQ. The V end lost 5 bases, the J end lost 2 bases, and 15 bases lay between the germline ends. This CDR3 contains 15 residues. The CDR3 nucleotides read TGTGCCAGCAGCGGACCGGACAGTGGAAACTATGGCTACACCTTC. The encoded protein is CASSGPDSGNYGYTF.

The V and J genes are TRBV5-1 and TRBJ2-1; no clear D. CDR3 length: 16 residues. Trimming shortened V by 7 bases and J by 0 bases, and 17 bases separated the two germline ends. The V gene's germline CDR1 is SGHRS and CDR2 YFSETQ. For the CDR3, the DNA is TGCGCCAGCGTCTCTTCAGGAGTCAGCTCCTACAATGAGCAGTTCTTC. It codes for CASVSSGVSSYNEQFF.

This chain joins TRBV5-6 and TRBJ2-7; D could derive from TRBD1 or TRBD2 (5 bases each). Per the germline V gene, CDR1 is SGHDT and CDR2 is YYEEEE. This CDR3 has 15 residues. V was cut by 4 bases and J by 0 bases, with 14 bases left in between. The CDR3 nucleotides read TGTGCCAGCAGCGGGACCCTGGACCGCTCCTACGAGCAGTACGTC. This codes for CASSGTLDRSYEQYV.

The chain couples TRBV9 to TRBJ1-2; 9 nucleotides line up with TRBD1. The CDR3 extends over 16 amino acids. With 1 base clipped from V and 7 bases from J, the junction kept 11 bases outside the gene matches. The germline V gene has CDR1 SGDLS and CDR2 YYNGEE. CDR3 amino acids: CASSVLKTGGAGGYTF. The CDR3 nucleotides are TGTGCCAGCAGCGTACTTAAGACAGGGGGAGCTGGTGGCTACACCTTC.

The chain recombines TRBV7-4 with TRBJ2-7; 8 nucleotides match TRBD1. The ends lost 4 bases at V and 2 bases at J; junction bases unmatched: 4. There are 14 residues in the CDR3. Germline V gives CDR1 SGHVT, CDR2 SQSDAQ. CDR3 loop: CASSSRGQAYEQYV. CDR3 sequence (DNA): TGTGCCAGCAGCTCCCGGGGACAGGCCTACGAGCAGTACGTC.

V gene TRBV27 combines with J gene TRBJ1-1; weak D call: TRBD1 (6 bases). The CDR3 spans 15 residues. Germline CDR1 is MNHEY and CDR2 is SMNVEV (reference sequence). With 1 base removed from V and 5 bases from J, the gap between germline ends came to 14 bases. CDR3 in DNA: TGTGCCAGCAGTTTATATCCGGGGGCTCCGACTGAAGCTTTCTTT. This gives the protein CASSLYPGAPTEAFF.

This clonotype was counted between two and nine times. J is TRBJ2-2 and V is TRBV27, with D hard to call. The V gene's germline CDR1 is MNHEY and CDR2 SMNVEV (reference sequence). CDR3 length: 17 residues. The germline V and J ends were trimmed by 5 bases and 1 base, with 17 bases remaining between them. CDR3 sequence (DNA): TGTGCCAGCAGTCCCCCTCTCGGCGCCGTGAACACCGGGGAGCTGTTTTTT. This sequence encodes CASSPPLGAVNTGELFF.

This clonotype was observed many times. The rearrangement joins TRBV6-5 to TRBJ1-5; D unresolved. The CDR3 runs 13 residues. Trimming shortened V by 5 bases and J by 6 bases, and 11 bases separated the two germline ends. Germline lookup yields CDR1 MNHEY and CDR2 SVGAGI. Written as DNA, the CDR3 is TGTGCCAGCAGTCCCAACTCGGGTCAGCCCCAGCATTTT. It is translated as CASSPNSGQPQHF.

This clonotype was observed a handful of times. V and J are TRBV10-3 and TRBJ1-5; D not certain. This CDR3 spans 17 amino acids. Germline CDR1 and CDR2: ENHRY and SYGVKD. V was pared by 10 bases and J by 4 bases, with 26 bases between. As DNA, the CDR3 is TGTGCCACCAAAACTGTGGGCAGCGACGGGATTAATCAGCCCCAGCATTTT. This sequence encodes CATKTVGSDGINQPQHF.

The V gene is TRBV11-3, the J gene TRBJ2-1; TRBD2 matches at 9 bases. Losses at the gene ends were 5 bases for V and 7 bases for J; bases not matched to a gene: 15. Germline V gives CDR1 SGHNT, CDR2 YENEEA. The CDR3 is 17 residues long. The CDR3 is CASSPGFGGGAKNEQFF. The CDR3 DNA follows: TGTGCCAGCAGCCCGGGGTTTGGCGGGGGGGCAAAGAATGAGCAGTTCTTC.

At least ten counts were recorded for this clonotype. The chain carries TRBV7-8 and TRBJ2-1, with TRBD2 matching over 8 bases. Losses at the gene ends were 5 bases for V and 10 bases for J; bases not matched to a gene: 13. The germline V gene has CDR1 SGHVS and CDR2 FQNEAQ. The CDR3 spans 15 residues. The DNA for the CDR3 is TGTGCCAGCAGCCCTCCCAGCGGGGGCGCCGGGGAGCAGTTCTTC. It is translated as CASSPPSGGAGEQFF.

This clonotype was found many times. The chain has TRBV7-9 and TRBJ2-6, with 8 bases aligning to TRBD1. The J segment lost 1 base and the V segment lost 5 bases, leaving 4 bases of the junction unmatched. Germline V gives CDR1 SEHNR, CDR2 FQNEAQ (reference sequence). The CDR3 sequence is 16 residues long. The CDR3 loop reads CASSVNRGSGANVLTF. The CDR3 DNA is TGTGCCAGCAGCGTCAACAGGGGGTCTGGGGCCAACGTCCTGACTTTC.

The chain couples TRBV27 to TRBJ2-5, with 9 bases identical to TRBD1. This CDR3 has 16 residues. Trimming took 4 bases from V and 5 from J; bases not matched to a gene: 11. Germline V CDR1 and CDR2: MNHEY, SMNVEV (reference sequence). CDR3 in amino acids: CASSSLRTGGGETQYF. The CDR3 DNA reads as TGTGCCAGCAGTTCTCTCCGTACAGGGGGCGGGGAGACCCAGTACTTC.

Only a few counts were recorded for this clonotype. The chain carries TRBV12-3 or TRBV12-4 and TRBJ2-1; D is unclear. V was shortened by 3 bases and J by 8 bases, with 11 bases between the two germline ends. This CDR3 is 13 amino acids long. This CDR3 is CASSFAVTDEQFF. CDR3 DNA sequence: TGTGCCAGCAGTTTCGCAGTAACCGATGAGCAGTTCTTC.

This clonotype was picked up many times. The CDR3, as DNA: TGTGCCAGCAGTTACTGGGAGATGGCCGGGGAGCTGTTTTTT. Residues: CASSYWEMAGELFF. The J gene is TRBJ2-2, the V gene TRBV6-5; perhaps TRBD2 as D (5 bases). The CDR3 length is 14 residues. Germline V lookup: CDR1 MNHEY, CDR2 SVGAGI. Trimming left V 1 base short and J 6 bases short, with 9 bases between.

This sequence joins TRBV5-6 and TRBJ1-5; weak D call: TRBD1 (5 bases). The germline V gene has CDR1 SGHDT and CDR2 YYEEEE. Trimming left V 7 bases short and J 6 bases short, with 14 bases between. The CDR3 spans 13 residues. The CDR3 DNA sequence: TGTGCCAGCTCCCCGAAGGGGAGTCAGCCCCAGCATTTT. Encoded protein: CASSPKGSQPQHF.

This sequence joins TRBV25-1 and TRBJ2-7; D is tentatively TRBD1 or TRBD2 (5 bases each). There are 11 residues in the CDR3. V lost 7 bases and J 7 bases, leaving 11 bases between the germline ends. Germline V gene data show CDR1 as MGHDK and CDR2 as SYGVNS. The CDR3: CASKRGGEQYF. The CDR3 DNA follows: TGTGCCAGCAAACGGGGCGGGGAGCAGTACTTC.